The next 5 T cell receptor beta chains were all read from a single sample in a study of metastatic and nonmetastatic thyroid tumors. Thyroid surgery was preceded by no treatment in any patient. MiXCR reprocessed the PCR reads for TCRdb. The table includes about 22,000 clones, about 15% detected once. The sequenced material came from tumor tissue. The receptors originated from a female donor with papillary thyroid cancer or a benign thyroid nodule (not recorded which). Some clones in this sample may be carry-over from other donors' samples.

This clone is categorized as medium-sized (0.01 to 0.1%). CDR3 DNA sequence: TGTGCCAGCAGTATTGAGGGGGGGCCCCCCTACGAGCAGTACTTC. It is translated as CASSIEGGPPYEQYF. The rearrangement links TRBV12-3 or TRBV12-4 to TRBJ2-7; weak D call: TRBD2 (7 bases). Trimming removed 5 bases from V and 2 bases from J, with 16 bases in between. CDR3 length: 15 residues.

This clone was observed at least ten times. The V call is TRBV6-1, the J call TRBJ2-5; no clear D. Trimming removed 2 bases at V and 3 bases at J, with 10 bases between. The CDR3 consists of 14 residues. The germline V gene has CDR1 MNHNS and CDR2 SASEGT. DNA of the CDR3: TGTGCCAGCAGTGAATTAGGCGGAAAAGAGACCCAGTACTTC. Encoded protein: CASSELGGKETQYF.

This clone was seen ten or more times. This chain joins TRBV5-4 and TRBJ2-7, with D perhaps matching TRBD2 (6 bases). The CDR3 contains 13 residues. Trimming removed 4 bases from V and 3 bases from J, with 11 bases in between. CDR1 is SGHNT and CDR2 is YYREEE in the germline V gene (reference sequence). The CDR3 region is CASSRRGIYEQYF. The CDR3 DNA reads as TGTGCCAGCAGCCGCCGGGGGATCTACGAGCAGTACTTC.

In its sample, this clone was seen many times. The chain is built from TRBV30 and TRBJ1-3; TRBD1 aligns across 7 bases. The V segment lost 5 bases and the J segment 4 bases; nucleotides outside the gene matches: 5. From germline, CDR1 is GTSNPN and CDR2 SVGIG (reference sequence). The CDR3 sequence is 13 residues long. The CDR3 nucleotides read TGTGCCTGGGATACAGGGGCAGGAAACACCATATATTTT. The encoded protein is CAWDTGAGNTIYF.

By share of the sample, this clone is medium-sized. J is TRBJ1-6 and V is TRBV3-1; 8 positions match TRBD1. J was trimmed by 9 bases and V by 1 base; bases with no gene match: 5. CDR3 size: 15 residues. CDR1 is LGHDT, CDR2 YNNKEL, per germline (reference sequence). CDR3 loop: CASSQGTGSGSPLHF. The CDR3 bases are TGTGCCAGCAGCCAAGGGACAGGGAGTGGTTCACCCCTCCACTTT.